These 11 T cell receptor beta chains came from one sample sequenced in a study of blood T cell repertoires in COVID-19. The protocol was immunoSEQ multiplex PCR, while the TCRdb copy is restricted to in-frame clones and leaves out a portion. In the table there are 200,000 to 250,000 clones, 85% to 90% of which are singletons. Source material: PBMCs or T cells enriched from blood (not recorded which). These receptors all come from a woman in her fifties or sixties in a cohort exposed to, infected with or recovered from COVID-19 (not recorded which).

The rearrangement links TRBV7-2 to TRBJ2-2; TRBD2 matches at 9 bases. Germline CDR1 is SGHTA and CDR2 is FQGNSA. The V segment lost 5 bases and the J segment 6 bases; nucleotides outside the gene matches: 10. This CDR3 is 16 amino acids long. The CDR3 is CASSDEPGLAAGELFF. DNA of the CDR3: TGTGCCAGCAGCGACGAACCGGGACTAGCAGCCGGGGAGCTGTTTTTT.

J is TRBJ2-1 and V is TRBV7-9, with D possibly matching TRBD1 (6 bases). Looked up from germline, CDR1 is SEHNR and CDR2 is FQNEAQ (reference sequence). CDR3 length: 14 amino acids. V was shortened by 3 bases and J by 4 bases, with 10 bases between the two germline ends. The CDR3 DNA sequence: TGTGCCAGCAGCTTTCCCGACAGGTACAATGAGCAGTTCTTC. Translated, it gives CASSFPDRYNEQFF.

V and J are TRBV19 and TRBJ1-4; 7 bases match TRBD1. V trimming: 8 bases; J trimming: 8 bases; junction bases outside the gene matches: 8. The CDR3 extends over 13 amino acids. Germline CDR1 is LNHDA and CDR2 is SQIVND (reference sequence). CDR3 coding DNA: TGTGCCAGTTCCCAGGGGGTTGGGGAAAAACTGTTTTTT. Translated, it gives CASSQGVGEKLFF.

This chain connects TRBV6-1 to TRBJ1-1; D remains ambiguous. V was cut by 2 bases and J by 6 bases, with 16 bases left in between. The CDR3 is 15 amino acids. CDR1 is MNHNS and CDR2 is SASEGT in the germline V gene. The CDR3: CASSEPSLGKPEAFF. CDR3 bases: TGTGCCAGCAGTGAACCCTCACTAGGGAAGCCTGAAGCTTTCTTT.

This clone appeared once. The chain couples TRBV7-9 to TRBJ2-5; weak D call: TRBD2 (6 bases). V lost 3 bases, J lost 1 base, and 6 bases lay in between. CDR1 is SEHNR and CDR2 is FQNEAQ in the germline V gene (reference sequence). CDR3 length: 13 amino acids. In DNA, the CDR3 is TGTGCCAGCAGCTTGGAGGGCCAAGAGACCCAGTACTTC. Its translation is CASSLEGQETQYF.

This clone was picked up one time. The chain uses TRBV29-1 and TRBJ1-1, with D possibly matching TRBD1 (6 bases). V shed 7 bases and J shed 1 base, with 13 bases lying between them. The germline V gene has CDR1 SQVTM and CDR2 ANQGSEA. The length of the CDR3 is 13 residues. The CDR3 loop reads CSATPGQNTEAFF. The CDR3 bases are TGCAGCGCCACACCGGGACAGAACACTGAAGCTTTCTTT.

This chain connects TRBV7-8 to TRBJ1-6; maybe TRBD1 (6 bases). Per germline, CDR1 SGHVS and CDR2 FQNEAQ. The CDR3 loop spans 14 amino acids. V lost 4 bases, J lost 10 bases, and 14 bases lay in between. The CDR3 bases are TGTGCCAGCAGCTCAACAGGGATTGGATCACCCCTCCACTTT. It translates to CASSSTGIGSPLHF.

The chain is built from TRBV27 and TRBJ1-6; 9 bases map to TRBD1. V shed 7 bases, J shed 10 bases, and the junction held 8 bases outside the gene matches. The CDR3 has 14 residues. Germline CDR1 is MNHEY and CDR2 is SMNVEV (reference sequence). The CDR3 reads CASKTDRGKSPLHF. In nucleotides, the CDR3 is TGTGCCAGCAAAACGGACAGGGGAAAGTCACCCCTCCACTTT.

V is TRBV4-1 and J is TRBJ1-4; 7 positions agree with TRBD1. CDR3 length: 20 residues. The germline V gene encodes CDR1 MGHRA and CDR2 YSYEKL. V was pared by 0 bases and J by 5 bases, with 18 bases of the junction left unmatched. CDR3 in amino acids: CASSQDGSGGRNRANEKLFF. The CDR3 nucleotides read TGCGCCAGCAGCCAAGATGGGTCAGGGGGACGGAACCGAGCCAATGAAAAACTGTTTTTT.

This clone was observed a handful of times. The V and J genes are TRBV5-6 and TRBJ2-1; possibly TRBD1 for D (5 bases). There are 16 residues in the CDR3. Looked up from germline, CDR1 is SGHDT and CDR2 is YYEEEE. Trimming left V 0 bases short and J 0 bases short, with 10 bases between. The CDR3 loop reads CASSLAADSSYNEQFF. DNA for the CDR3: TGTGCCAGCAGCTTGGCCGCAGACAGCTCCTACAATGAGCAGTTCTTC.

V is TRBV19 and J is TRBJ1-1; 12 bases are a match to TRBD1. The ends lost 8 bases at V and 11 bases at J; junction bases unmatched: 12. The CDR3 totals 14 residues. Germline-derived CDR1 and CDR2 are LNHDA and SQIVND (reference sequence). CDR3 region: CASVTRDRGLEAFF. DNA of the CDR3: TGTGCCAGTGTCACCCGGGACAGGGGGCTCGAGGCTTTCTTT. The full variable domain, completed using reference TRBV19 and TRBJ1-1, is DGGITQSPKYLFRKEGQNVTLSCEQNLNHDAMYWYRQDPGQGLRLIYYSQIVNDFQKGDIAEGYSVSREKKESFPLTVTSAQKNPTAFYLCASVTRDRGLEAFFGQGTRLTVV.